The clone carrying this T cell receptor beta chain was seen once. The sample comes from a study of control samples from healthy donors and cancer patients. Assay: immunoSEQ multiplex PCR; the TCRdb copy retains only in-frame clones and omits some. The sample carries approximately 170,000 clones, 80% to 90% recorded once. Germline CDR1 SGHTA, CDR2 FQGNSA. CDR3 length: 14 residues. The V gene lost 1 base and the J gene lost 5 bases, with 11 bases spanning the gap. The sample taken for sequencing was blood. The V gene is TRBV7-2, the J gene TRBJ2-5; D unresolved. The sequence was obtained from a woman aged 25 to 39 in good health. The CDR3 DNA reads TGTGCCAGCAGCTTAGGTCGGAGTTGGGAGACCCAGTACTTC. This sequence encodes CASSLGRSWETQYF.